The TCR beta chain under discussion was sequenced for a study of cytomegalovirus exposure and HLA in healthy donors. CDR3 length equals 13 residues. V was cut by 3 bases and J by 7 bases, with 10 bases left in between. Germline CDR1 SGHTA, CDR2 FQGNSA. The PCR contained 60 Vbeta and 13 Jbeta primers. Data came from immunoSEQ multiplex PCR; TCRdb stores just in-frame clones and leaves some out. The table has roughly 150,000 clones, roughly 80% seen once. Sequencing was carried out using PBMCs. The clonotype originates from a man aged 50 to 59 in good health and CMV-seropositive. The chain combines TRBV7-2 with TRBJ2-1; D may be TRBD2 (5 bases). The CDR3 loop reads CASSLRSGNEQFF. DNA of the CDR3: TGTGCCAGCAGCTTGAGGTCGGGGAATGAGCAGTTCTTC.